The 26 T cell receptor beta chains listed next were all sequenced from one sample in a study of T cell changes during pregnancy in multiple sclerosis. The table came from immunoSEQ multiplex PCR; TCRdb's copy has only in-frame clones and leaves some out. The sample yields tens of thousands of clones, 80% to 85% seen once. Source: CD4+ T cells from peripheral blood mononuclear cells, taken before pregnancy. The receptors originated from a female donor with multiple sclerosis, enrolled in a pregnancy study.

This sequence joins TRBV30 and TRBJ2-7; 9 bases agree with TRBD1. The CDR3 is made up of 13 amino acids. V dropped 8 bases and J dropped 2; count of bases not matched to a gene: 7. Germline values: CDR1 GTSNPN, CDR2 SVGIG (reference sequence). The CDR3 sequence is CAGRDRETYEQYF. The CDR3 DNA reads TGTGCCGGTCGGGACAGGGAGACCTACGAGCAGTACTTC.

This chain connects TRBV5-3 to TRBJ1-1; D call uncertain. TRBV5-3 belongs to the ORF category, with a function that is uncertain. CDR3 length: 16 residues. V gave up 0 bases and J gave up 2 bases, with 14 bases separating them. The CDR3 here is CARSLVTVASNTEAFF. Here the CDR3 DNA reads TGTGCCAGAAGCTTGGTTACAGTAGCTAGCAACACTGAAGCTTTCTTT.

The rearrangement joins TRBV7-6 to TRBJ1-3; no firm D call. The CDR3 contains 16 residues. Trimming left V 3 bases short and J 4 bases short, with 16 bases between. Germline V gene sequence: CDR1 SGHVS, CDR2 FNYEAQ. The CDR3, as DNA: TGTGCCAGCAGCTTCGAGGTCGATCCGCGGGGAAACACCATATATTTT. Translating it yields CASSFEVDPRGNTIYF. Filled out from reference TRBV7-6 and TRBJ1-3, the complete variable domain reads GAGVSQSPRYKVTKRGQDVALRCDPISGHVSLYWYRQALGQGPEFLTYFNYEAQQDKSGLPNDRFSAERPEGSISTLTIQRTEQRDSAMYRCASSFEVDPRGNTIYFGEGSWLTVV.

The chain couples TRBV30 to TRBJ2-4, with a possible D match to TRBD2 (5 bases). CDR3 length: 13 residues. Trimming removed 7 bases from V and 7 bases from J, with 17 bases in between. The germline V gene encodes CDR1 GTSNPN and CDR2 SVGIG (reference sequence). CDR3 sequence reads: CASSTGSENIQYF. The CDR3 DNA reads as TGTGCCTCTTCGACGGGTAGCGAGAACATTCAGTACTTC.

There are a few counts of this clone. This chain connects TRBV4-1 to TRBJ2-7; 7 positions match TRBD2. The germline CDR1 and CDR2 sequences are MGHRA and YSYEKL. J lost 5 bases, V lost 7 bases, and 11 bases had no gene match. This CDR3 has 14 residues. As DNA, the CDR3 is TGCGCCAGCATAGGCGGGGGAGAAAGAGACGAGCAGTACTTC. Its translation: CASIGGGERDEQYF.

The chain is built from TRBV30 and TRBJ2-3; unclear D gene. This CDR3 comprises 13 residues. Germline loops: CDR1 GTSNPN, CDR2 SVGIG (reference sequence). V shed 0 bases and J shed 4 bases, with 8 bases lying between them. The DNA for the CDR3 is TGTGCCTGGAGTGTCCGGCTAGCAGATACGCAGTATTTT. Protein sequence: CAWSVRLADTQYF.

This chain uses TRBV6-5 with TRBJ1-1; D not resolved. The CDR3 covers 15 residues. Germline V gene lookup returns CDR1 MNHEY and CDR2 SVGAGI. Trimming pared 6 bases from V and 1 base from J, leaving 15 bases between. CDR3: CASRAEGRKNTEAFF. DNA for the CDR3: TGTGCCAGCAGGGCCGAAGGGAGGAAGAACACTGAAGCTTTCTTT.

The rearrangement links TRBV11-2 to TRBJ2-6; D unresolved. This CDR3 region has 14 residues. Germline lookup yields CDR1 SGHAT and CDR2 FQNNGV. Trimming shortened V by 2 bases and J by 6 bases, and 8 bases separated the two germline ends. The CDR3 loop reads CASSLTGAANVLTF. The CDR3 DNA sequence: TGTGCCAGCAGCTTAACCGGAGCGGCCAACGTCCTGACTTTC. The variable domain in full, with the rest retrieved from reference TRBV11-2 and TRBJ2-6, is EAGVAQSPRYKIIEKRQSVAFWCNPISGHATLYWYQQILGQGPKLLIQFQNNGVVDDSQLPKDRFSAERLKGVDSTLKIQPAKLEDSAVYLCASSLTGAANVLTFGAGSRLTVL.

This clone turned up a few times. This rearrangement joins TRBV6-1 to TRBJ1-1, with TRBD1 identical over 7 bases. Germline V gene sequence: CDR1 MNHNS, CDR2 SASEGT. After removal of 6 bases from V and 6 bases from J, the junction contained 7 bases not matched to a gene. This CDR3 is 13 amino acids long. CDR3 in amino acids: CASRRGPMSEAFF. The CDR3 nucleotides are TGTGCCAGCAGGAGGGGGCCCATGTCTGAAGCTTTCTTT.

This clone was observed a single time. The rearrangement links TRBV14 to TRBJ2-5; D is perhaps TRBD2 (5 bases). The V end was cut by 4 bases, the J end by 12 bases, with 27 bases between. The CDR3 extends over 16 amino acids. Germline CDR1 reads SGHDN; CDR2 reads FVKESK. The CDR3 reads CASSPPGSAALGPKYF. CDR3 DNA: TGTGCCAGCAGCCCTCCTGGGTCAGCGGCCCTTGGACCTAAGTACTTC. The variable domain in full, with the rest retrieved from reference TRBV14 and TRBJ2-5, is EAGVTQFPSHSVIEKGQTVTLRCDPISGHDNLYWYRRVMGKEIKFLLHFVKESKQDESGMPNNRFLAERTGGTYSTLKVQPAELEDSGVYFCASSPPGSAALGPKYFGPGTRLLVL.

The CDR3 reads CASRRIAGGSDTQYF. The CDR3, as DNA: TGTGCCAGCAGGCGAATAGCGGGAGGCTCAGATACGCAGTATTTT. The chain recombines TRBV7-9 with TRBJ2-3; 10 nucleotides line up with TRBD2. The CDR3 is 15 amino acids. With 6 bases clipped from V and 4 bases from J, the junction kept 7 bases outside the gene matches. Germline assignment: CDR1 SEHNR and CDR2 FQNEAQ (reference sequence).

The chain recombines TRBV7-2 with TRBJ1-5; 7 bases map to TRBD1. Germline-derived CDR1 and CDR2 are SGHTA and FQGNSA. J gave up 4 bases and V 5 bases, and 8 bases lay outside the gene matches. This CDR3 is 15 amino acids long. CDR3 in amino acids: CASSPTGFENQPQHF. The CDR3 nucleotides are TGTGCCAGCAGCCCGACAGGGTTTGAAAATCAGCCCCAGCATTTT. The whole variable domain, remainder taken from reference TRBV7-2 and TRBJ1-5, is GAGVSQSPSNKVTEKGKDVELRCDPISGHTALYWYRQSLGQGLEFLIYFQGNSAPDKSGLPSDRFSAERTGGSVSTLTIQRTQQEDSAVYLCASSPTGFENQPQHFGDGTRLSIL.

The V and J genes are TRBV21-1 and TRBJ1-5; the DNA was not compared with TRBD1, the D call given in the table. TRBV21-1 is given as a pseudogene. The CDR3 spans 15 residues. Here the CDR3 DNA reads TGTGCCAGCTCAAGCCGGGACAGGGTCTGTCAGCCCCAGCATTTT. Translating it yields CASSSRDRVCQPQHF.

The chain combines TRBV28 with TRBJ2-7; D possibly corresponds to TRBD2 (6 bases). The germline V gene encodes CDR1 MDHEN and CDR2 SYDVKM. V lost 5 bases and J lost 7, with 15 bases in between. This CDR3 is built from 13 residues. The CDR3 sequence: CASSGDFFREQYF. CDR3 DNA sequence: TGTGCCAGCAGTGGGGACTTTTTTCGGGAGCAGTACTTC.

V gene TRBV11-3 combines with J gene TRBJ2-7; TRBD2 might be the D (5 bases). The CDR3 extends over 15 amino acids. Germline assignment: CDR1 SGHNT and CDR2 YENEEA. Trimming removed 0 bases at V and 1 base at J, with 10 bases between. DNA for the CDR3: TGTGCCAGCAGCTTAGACGGCGGGCTGTCCTACGAGCAGTACTTC. Translated: CASSLDGGLSYEQYF. The variable domain in full, with the rest retrieved from reference TRBV11-3 and TRBJ2-7, is EAGVVQSPRYKIIEKKQPVAFWCNPISGHNTLYWYLQNLGQGPELLIRYENEEAVDDSQLPKDRFSAERLKGVDSTLKIQPAELGDSAVYLCASSLDGGLSYEQYFGPGTRLTVT.

V is TRBV5-1 and J is TRBJ2-7; 8 bases agree with TRBD2. CDR3 length: 13 amino acids. The ends lost 3 bases at V and 3 bases at J; junction bases unmatched: 2. Germline lookup yields CDR1 SGHRS and CDR2 YFSETQ. The CDR3 sequence: CASSSGGSYEQYF. DNA for the CDR3: TGCGCCAGCAGCTCGGGAGGGAGCTACGAGCAGTACTTC.

The V call is TRBV7-2, the J call TRBJ2-7; tentatively, D is TRBD1 (5 bases). Germline V gene lookup returns CDR1 SGHTA and CDR2 FQGNSA. The CDR3 covers 12 residues. The V end was cut by 2 bases, the J end by 6 bases, with 8 bases between. The DNA of the CDR3 is TGTGCCAGCAGCTTACGCCAGGGCGAGCAGTACTTC. Encoded protein: CASSLRQGEQYF.

The chain has TRBV25-1 and TRBJ1-1; D is unclear. Germline V gene lookup returns CDR1 MGHDK and CDR2 SYGVNS. Trimming took off 3 bases at V and 1 base at J, with 6 bases between the two ends. There are 13 residues in the CDR3. CDR3 protein: CASSDPSNTEAFF. CDR3 DNA sequence: TGTGCCAGCAGTGACCCGTCGAACACTGAAGCTTTCTTT. Supplemented by reference TRBV25-1 and TRBJ1-1, the full variable domain reads EADIYQTPRYLVIGTGKKITLECSQTMGHDKMYWYQQDPGMELHLIHYSYGVNSTEKGDLSSESTVSRIRTEHFPLTLESARPSHTSQYLCASSDPSNTEAFFGQGTRLTVV.

V usage is TRBV27 and J usage is TRBJ2-3; weak D call: TRBD1 (6 bases). The CDR3 is 14 amino acids. Trimming removed 9 bases from V and 0 bases from J, with 13 bases in between. Germline CDR1 and CDR2: MNHEY and SMNVEV (reference sequence). The CDR3 DNA is TGTGCCAGTTCCGGGACAACTAGCACAGATACGCAGTATTTT. This encodes CASSGTTSTDTQYF.

The chain joins TRBV11-1 to TRBJ1-2; D is undetermined. V was cut by 4 bases and J by 2 bases, with 8 bases left in between. In germline, CDR1 is SGHAT, CDR2 FQDESV (reference sequence). The CDR3 has 13 residues. CDR3 DNA sequence: TGTGCCAGCAGCTCCGACAAGAACTATGGCTACACCTTC. Translating it yields CASSSDKNYGYTF.

This clone was detected once. The same CDR3 also results from other DNA sequences found in this sample. The chain has TRBV6-5 and TRBJ1-1; weak D call: TRBD1 (5 bases). The CDR3 length is 13 residues. Germline CDR1 is MNHEY and CDR2 is SVGAGI. The V gene lost 4 bases and the J gene lost 1 base, with 7 bases spanning the gap. CDR3 DNA: TGTGCCAGCAGTTTAACAGGGAACACTGAAGCTTTCTTT. This sequence encodes CASSLTGNTEAFF.

The chain combines TRBV18 with TRBJ1-3; 7 bases fit TRBD1. Germline V gene lookup returns CDR1 KGHSH and CDR2 LQKENI. This CDR3 has 16 residues. V dropped 0 bases and J dropped 6; count of bases not matched to a gene: 8. The DNA for the CDR3 is TGTGCCAGCTCACCACCCTTGGGACAGTCATTAAACACCATATATTTT. Its protein is CASSPPLGQSLNTIYF.

This clone has just one count. This chain links TRBV5-4 with TRBJ2-2, with TRBD2 as a possible D gene (5 bases). This CDR3 comprises 13 residues. Germline V gives CDR1 SGHNT, CDR2 YYREEE (reference sequence). The V and J ends lost 9 bases and 2 bases respectively, with 11 bases between them. The CDR3 DNA is TGTGCCACTCCGGACTTAAACACCGGGGAGCTGTTTTTT. It is translated as CATPDLNTGELFF.

V and J are TRBV6-4 and TRBJ2-1; maybe TRBD2 (5 bases). The CDR3 consists of 14 residues. Germline V gene sequence: CDR1 MRHNA, CDR2 SNTAGT. V was clipped by 0 bases and J by 9 bases, with 12 bases between them. The CDR3 loop reads CASSDSGKRGEQFF. CDR3 bases: TGTGCCAGCAGTGACTCGGGGAAACGGGGTGAGCAGTTCTTC.

The chain uses TRBV10-1 and TRBJ2-1; 7 bases line up with TRBD2. V shed 5 bases, J shed 4 bases, and the junction held 17 bases outside the gene matches. The V gene's germline CDR1 is WNHNN and CDR2 SYGVQD (reference sequence). The CDR3 totals 18 residues. The DNA for the CDR3 is TGCGCCAGCAGTCCCCGAAGATTTAGCGGGCTCAGATACAATGAGCAGTTCTTC. As protein: CASSPRRFSGLRYNEQFF.

The chain carries TRBV30 and TRBJ2-2, with 10 bases identical to TRBD2. This CDR3 contains 15 residues. J gave up 6 bases and V 4 bases, and 8 bases lay outside the gene matches. The V gene's germline CDR1 is GTSNPN and CDR2 SVGIG (reference sequence). The CDR3 sequence is CAWTGLAAGAGELFF. In DNA form, the CDR3 reads TGTGCCTGGACCGGACTAGCGGCTGGGGCCGGGGAGCTGTTTTTT.